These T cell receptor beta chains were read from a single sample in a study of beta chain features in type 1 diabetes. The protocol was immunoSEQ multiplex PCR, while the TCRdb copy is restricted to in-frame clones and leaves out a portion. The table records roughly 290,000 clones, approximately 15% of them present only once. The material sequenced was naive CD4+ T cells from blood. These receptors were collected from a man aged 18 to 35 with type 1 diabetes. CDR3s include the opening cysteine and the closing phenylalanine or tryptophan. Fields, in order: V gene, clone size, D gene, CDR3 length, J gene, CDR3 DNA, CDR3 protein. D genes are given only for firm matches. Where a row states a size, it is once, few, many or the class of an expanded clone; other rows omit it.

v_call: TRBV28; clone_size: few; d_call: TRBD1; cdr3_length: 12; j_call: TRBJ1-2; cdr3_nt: TGTGCCAGCAGTGCAGGGGGCAATGGCTACACCTTC; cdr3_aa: CASSAGGNGYTF
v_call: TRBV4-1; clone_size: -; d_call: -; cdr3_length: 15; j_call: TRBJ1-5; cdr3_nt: TGCGCCAGCAGCCAAGCCTTCATGACAGAACAGCCCCAGCATTTT; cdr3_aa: CASSQAFMTEQPQHF
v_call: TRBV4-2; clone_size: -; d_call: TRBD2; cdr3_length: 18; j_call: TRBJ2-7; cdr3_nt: TGTGCCAGCAGCTTGGGACTAGCGGGAGTATTGGCCTCCTACGAGCAGTACTTC; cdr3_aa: CASSLGLAGVLASYEQYF
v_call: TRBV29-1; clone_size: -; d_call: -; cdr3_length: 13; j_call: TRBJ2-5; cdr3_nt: TGCAGCATTCGGGGGGCCTACCAAGAGACCCAGTACTTC; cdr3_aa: CSIRGAYQETQYF
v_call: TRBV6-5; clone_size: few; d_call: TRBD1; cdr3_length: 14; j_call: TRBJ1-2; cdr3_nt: TGTGCCAGCAGCCGGGACAGAGGAGACTATGGCTACACCTTC; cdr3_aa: CASSRDRGDYGYTF
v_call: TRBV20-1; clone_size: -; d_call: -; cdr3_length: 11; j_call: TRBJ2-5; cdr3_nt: TGCAGTGCTAGACAGGGCGAGACCCAGTACTTC; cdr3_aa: CSARQGETQYF
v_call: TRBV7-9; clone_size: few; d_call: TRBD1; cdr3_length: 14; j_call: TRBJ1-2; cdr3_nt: TGTGCCAGCAGCGGCACAGGGGCCACCTATGGCTACACCTTC; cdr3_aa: CASSGTGATYGYTF
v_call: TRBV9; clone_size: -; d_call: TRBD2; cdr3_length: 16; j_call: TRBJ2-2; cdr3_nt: TGTGCCAGCAGCGTAACCAGCGGGAGGGCATCCGGGGAGCTGTTTTTT; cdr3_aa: CASSVTSGRASGELFF
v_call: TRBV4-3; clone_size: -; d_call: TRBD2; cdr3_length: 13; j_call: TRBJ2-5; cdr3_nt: TGCGCCAGCAGCCAACGGGAGGGAGAGACCCAGTACTTC; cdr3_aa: CASSQREGETQYF
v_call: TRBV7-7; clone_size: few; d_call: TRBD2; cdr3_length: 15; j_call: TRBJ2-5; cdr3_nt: TGTGCCAGCAGCGTGGGACTAGCGGGGACAGAGACCCAGTACTTC; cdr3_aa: CASSVGLAGTETQYF
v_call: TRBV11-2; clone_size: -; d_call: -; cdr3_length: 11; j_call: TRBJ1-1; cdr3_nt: TGTGCCAGCACAGGGTTCGCTGAAGCTTTCTTT; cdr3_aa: CASTGFAEAFF
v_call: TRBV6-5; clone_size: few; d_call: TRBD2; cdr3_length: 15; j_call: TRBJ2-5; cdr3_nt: TGTGCCAGCAGTTACAAGCGGGAGGGCGGGGAGACCCAGTACTTC; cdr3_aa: CASSYKREGGETQYF
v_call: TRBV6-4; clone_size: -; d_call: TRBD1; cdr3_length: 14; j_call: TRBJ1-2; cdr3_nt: TGTGCCAGCAGCCTTCCCACAGGGGACTATGGCTACACCTTC; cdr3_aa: CASSLPTGDYGYTF
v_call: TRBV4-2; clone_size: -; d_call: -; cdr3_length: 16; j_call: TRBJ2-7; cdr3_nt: TGTGCCAGCAGCCAACGATTGGGACGGGAGTCCTACGAGCAGTACTTC; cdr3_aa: CASSQRLGRESYEQYF
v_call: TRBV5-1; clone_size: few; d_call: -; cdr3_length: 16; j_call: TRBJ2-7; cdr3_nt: TGCGCCAGCAGCTACTTCGGCGGGACCCAAGGGTTGGAGCAGTACTTC; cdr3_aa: CASSYFGGTQGLEQYF
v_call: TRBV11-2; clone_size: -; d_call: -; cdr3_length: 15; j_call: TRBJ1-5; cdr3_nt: TGCGCCAGCAGCCAAGACTATACGAGGCGGCAGCCCCAGCATTTT; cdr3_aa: CASSQDYTRRQPQHF
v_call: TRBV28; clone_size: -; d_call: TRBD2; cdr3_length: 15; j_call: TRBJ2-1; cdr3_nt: TGTGCCAGCAGTTTAGGAGCGGGGGCCTACAATGAGCAGTTCTTC; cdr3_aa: CASSLGAGAYNEQFF
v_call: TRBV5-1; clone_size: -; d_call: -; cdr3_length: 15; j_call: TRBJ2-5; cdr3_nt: TGCGCCAGCAGCCGGACCCCGGGGTGGTCAGAGACCCAGTACTTC; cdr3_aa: CASSRTPGWSETQYF
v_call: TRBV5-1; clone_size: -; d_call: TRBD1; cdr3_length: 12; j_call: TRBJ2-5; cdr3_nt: TGCGCCAGCACGGACAGGCAAGAGACCCAGTACTTC; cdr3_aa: CASTDRQETQYF
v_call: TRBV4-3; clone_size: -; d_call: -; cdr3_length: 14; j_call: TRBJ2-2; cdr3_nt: TGCGCCAGCAGCCTTAACAGAAACACCGGGGAGCTGTTTTTT; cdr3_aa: CASSLNRNTGELFF
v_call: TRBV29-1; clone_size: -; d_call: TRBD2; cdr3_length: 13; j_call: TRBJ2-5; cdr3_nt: TGCAGCGCTGGACTAGCGGGACAAGAGACCCAGTACTTC; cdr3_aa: CSAGLAGQETQYF
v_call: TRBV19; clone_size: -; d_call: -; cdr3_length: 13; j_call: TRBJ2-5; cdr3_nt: TGTGCAAGTAGGGGGGCGGCGCAAGAGACCCAGTACTTC; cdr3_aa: CASRGAAQETQYF
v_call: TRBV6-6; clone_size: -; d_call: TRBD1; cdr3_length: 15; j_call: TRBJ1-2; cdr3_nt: TGTGCCAGCAGTTACCCAGGACAGGGGGTATATGGCTACACCTTC; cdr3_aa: CASSYPGQGVYGYTF
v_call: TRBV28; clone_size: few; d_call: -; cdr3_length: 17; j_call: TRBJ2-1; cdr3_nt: TGTGCCAGCAGTTTATCAGAGGGTGCGGGATCCTACAATGAGCAGTTCTTC; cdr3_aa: CASSLSEGAGSYNEQFF
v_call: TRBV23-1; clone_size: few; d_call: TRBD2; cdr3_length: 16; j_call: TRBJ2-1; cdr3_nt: TGCGCCAGCAGTCGGACCAGCGGGAGTACAGACAATGAGCAGTTCTTC; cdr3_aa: CASSRTSGSTDNEQFF
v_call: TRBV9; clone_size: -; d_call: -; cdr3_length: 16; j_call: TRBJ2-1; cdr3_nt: TGTGCCAGCAGCGTAGCGGGGGGCTTTCCCTACAATGAGCAGTTCTTC; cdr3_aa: CASSVAGGFPYNEQFF
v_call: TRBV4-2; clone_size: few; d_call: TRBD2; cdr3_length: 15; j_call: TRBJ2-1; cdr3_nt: TGTGCCAGCAGACTAGCGTCGAGCTCCTACAATGAGCAGTTCTTC; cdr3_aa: CASRLASSSYNEQFF
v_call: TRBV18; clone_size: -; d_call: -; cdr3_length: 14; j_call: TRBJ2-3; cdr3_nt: TGTGCCAGCTCACCCTATACAGAGACAGATACGCAGTATTTT; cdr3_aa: CASSPYTETDTQYF
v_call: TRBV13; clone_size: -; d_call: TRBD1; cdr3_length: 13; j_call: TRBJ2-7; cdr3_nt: TGTGCCAGCAGCTCTCCAGGGGGCTACGAGCAGTACTTC; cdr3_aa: CASSSPGGYEQYF
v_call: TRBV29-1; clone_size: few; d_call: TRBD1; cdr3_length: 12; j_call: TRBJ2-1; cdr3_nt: TGCAGCGTTGAAGACGCAGGGGGTTGGCAGTTCTTC; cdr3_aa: CSVEDAGGWQFF
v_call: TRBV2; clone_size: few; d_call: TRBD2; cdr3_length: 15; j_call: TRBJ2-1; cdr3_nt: TGTGCCAGCAGTGGGATAGCGGGATTTTACAATGAGCAGTTCTTC; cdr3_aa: CASSGIAGFYNEQFF
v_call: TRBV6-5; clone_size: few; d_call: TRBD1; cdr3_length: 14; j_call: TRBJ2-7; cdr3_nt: TGTGCCAGCAGTTACGACAGGGGTGTAAGCGAGCAGTACTTC; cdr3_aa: CASSYDRGVSEQYF
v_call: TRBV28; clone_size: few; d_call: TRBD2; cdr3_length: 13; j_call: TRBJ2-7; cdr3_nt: TGTGCCAGCTGGGGCCGTGCGGGAGAGGAGCAGTACTTC; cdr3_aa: CASWGRAGEEQYF
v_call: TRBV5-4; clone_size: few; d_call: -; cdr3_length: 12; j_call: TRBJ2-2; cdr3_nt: TGTGCCAGCAGCCCCGAGACCGGGGAGCTGTTTTTT; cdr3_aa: CASSPETGELFF
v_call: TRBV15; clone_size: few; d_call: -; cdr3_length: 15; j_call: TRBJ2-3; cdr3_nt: TGTGCCACCAGCAGCGGATTGACTAGCACAGATACGCAGTATTTT; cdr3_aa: CATSSGLTSTDTQYF
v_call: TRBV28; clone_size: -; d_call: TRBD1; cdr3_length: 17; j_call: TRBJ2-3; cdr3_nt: TGTGCCAGCAGTTTATGGGGGGGACAGGGACTCACAGATACGCAGTATTTT; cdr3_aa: CASSLWGGQGLTDTQYF
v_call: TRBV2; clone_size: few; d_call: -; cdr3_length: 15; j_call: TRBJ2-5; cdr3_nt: TGTGCCAGCAGTGAGGACTTAATAACTCAAGAGACCCAGTACTTC; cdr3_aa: CASSEDLITQETQYF
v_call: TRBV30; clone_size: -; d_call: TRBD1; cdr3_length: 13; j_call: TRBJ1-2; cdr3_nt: TGTGCCTGGAGTCCTAGGGGGCTCGGTGGCTACACCTTC; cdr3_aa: CAWSPRGLGGYTF
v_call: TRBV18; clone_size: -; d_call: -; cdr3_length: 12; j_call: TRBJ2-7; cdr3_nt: TGTGCCAGCTCACCAGGCGGGGAGAAGCAGTACTTC; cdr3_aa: CASSPGGEKQYF
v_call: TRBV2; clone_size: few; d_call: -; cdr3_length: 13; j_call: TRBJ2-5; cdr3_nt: TGTGCCGGGGGGAGAAAGGTCCGGGAGACCCAGTACTTC; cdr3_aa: CAGGRKVRETQYF
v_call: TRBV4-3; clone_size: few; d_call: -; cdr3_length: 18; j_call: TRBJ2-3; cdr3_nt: TGCGCCAGCAGCCAAGATCCGAGGGCCCTCCTTAGCACAGATACGCAGTATTTT; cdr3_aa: CASSQDPRALLSTDTQYF
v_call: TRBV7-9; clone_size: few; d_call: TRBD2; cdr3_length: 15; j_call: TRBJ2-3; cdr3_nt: TGTGCCAGCAGCTTAGAACTAGCGGGGGCAGATACGCAGTATTTT; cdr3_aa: CASSLELAGADTQYF
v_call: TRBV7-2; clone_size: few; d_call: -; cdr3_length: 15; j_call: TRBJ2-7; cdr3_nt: TGTGCCAGCAGCTTAGCTCCGGGACAAGGGTACGAGCAGTACTTC; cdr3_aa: CASSLAPGQGYEQYF
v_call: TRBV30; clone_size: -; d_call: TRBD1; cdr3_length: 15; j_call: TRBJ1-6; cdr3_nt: TGTGCCTCTGGACAGGGTACGGTTCTTGTTTCACCCCTCCACTTT; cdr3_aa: CASGQGTVLVSPLHF
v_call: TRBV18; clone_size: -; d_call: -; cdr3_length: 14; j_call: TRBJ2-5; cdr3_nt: TGTGCCAGCTCACCCTACTCGCCCCAAGAGACCCAGTACTTC; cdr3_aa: CASSPYSPQETQYF
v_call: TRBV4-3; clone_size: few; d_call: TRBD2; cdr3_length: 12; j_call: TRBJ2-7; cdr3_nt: TGCGCCAGCAGCCATCGGGGGGGCGAGCAGTACTTC; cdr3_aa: CASSHRGGEQYF
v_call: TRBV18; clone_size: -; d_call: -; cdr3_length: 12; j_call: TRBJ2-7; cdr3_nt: TGTGCCAGCTCACCAAATATCTACGAGCAGTACTTC; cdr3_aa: CASSPNIYEQYF
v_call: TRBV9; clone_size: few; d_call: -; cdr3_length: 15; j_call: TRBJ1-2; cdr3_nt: TGTGCCAGCAGCGTTGGGCTGGAAGCTAACTATGGCTACACCTTC; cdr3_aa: CASSVGLEANYGYTF
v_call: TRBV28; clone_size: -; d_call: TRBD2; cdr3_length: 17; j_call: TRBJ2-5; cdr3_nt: TGTGCCAGCAGTTCCCTCTCGGGACTAGCGGCGAAAGAGACCCAGTACTTC; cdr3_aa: CASSSLSGLAAKETQYF
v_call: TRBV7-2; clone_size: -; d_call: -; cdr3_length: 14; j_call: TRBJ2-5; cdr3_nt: TGTGCCAGCAGGCCTAACAGGGTCGAAGAGACCCAGTACTTC; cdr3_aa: CASRPNRVEETQYF
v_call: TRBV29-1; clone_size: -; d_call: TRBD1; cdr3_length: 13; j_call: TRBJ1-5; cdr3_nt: TGCAGCGTTCAGGACAGGGAGCATCAGCCCCAGCATTTT; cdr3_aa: CSVQDREHQPQHF
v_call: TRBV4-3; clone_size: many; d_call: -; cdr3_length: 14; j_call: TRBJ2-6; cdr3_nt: TGCGCCAGCAGCCAGCAGACTGGGGCCAACGTCCTGACTTTC; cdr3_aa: CASSQQTGANVLTF
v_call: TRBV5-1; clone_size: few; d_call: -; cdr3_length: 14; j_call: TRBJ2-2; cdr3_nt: TGCGCCAGCAGCCGGGACACCGACACCGGGGAGCTGTTTTTT; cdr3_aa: CASSRDTDTGELFF
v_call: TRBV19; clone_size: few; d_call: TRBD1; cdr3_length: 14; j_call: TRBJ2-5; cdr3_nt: TGTGCCAGTAATCACCGGGACAGGGAGGGGACCCAGTACTTC; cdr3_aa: CASNHRDREGTQYF
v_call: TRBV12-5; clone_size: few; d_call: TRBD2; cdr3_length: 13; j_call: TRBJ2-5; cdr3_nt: TGTGCTAGTGCCTGGGAGCGGGGAGAGACCCAGTACTTC; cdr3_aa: CASAWERGETQYF